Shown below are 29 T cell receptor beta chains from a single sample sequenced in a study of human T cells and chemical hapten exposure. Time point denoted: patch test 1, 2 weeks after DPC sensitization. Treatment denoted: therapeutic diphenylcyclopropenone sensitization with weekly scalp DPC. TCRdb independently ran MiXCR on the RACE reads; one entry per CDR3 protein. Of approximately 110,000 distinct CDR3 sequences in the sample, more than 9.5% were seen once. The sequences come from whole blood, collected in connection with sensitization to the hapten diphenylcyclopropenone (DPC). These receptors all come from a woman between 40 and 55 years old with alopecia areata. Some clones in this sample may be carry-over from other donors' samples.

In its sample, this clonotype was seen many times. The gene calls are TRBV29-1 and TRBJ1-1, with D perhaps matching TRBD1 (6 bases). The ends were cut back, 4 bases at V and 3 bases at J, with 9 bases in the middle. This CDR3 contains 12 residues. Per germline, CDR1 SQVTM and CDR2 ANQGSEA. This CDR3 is CSVVRTDTEAFF. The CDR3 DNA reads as TGCAGCGTTGTAAGGACAGACACTGAAGCTTTCTTT.

As DNA, the CDR3 is TGCGCCAGCAGCTTGACTGCTAGCGGCCCCTACGAGCAGTACTTC. This codes for CASSLTASGPYEQYF. This rearrangement joins TRBV5-1 to TRBJ2-7; 7 nucleotides align to TRBD2. In germline, CDR1 is SGHRS, CDR2 YFSETQ. CDR3 length equals 15 residues. Trimming at V came to 1 base and at J to 2 bases, leaving 6 bases not matched to a gene.

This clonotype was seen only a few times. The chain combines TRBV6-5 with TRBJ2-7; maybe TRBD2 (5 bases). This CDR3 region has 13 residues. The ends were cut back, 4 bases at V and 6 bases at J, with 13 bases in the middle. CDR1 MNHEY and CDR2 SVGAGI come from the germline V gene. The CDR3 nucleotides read TGTGCCAGCAGTTCCGGGGTCGCGAGCGAGCAGTACTTC. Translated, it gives CASSSGVASEQYF.

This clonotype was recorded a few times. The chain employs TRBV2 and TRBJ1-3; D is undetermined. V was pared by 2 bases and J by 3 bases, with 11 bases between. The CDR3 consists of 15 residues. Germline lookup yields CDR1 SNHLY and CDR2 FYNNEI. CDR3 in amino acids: CASSERRSGGNTIYF. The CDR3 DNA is TGTGCCAGCAGTGAAAGACGCTCAGGTGGAAACACCATATATTTT.

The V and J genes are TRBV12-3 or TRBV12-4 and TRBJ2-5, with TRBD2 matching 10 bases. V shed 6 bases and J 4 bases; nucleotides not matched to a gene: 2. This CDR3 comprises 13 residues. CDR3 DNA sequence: TGTGCCAGCAGGACTAGCGGGTTAGAGACCCAGTACTTC. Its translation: CASRTSGLETQYF.

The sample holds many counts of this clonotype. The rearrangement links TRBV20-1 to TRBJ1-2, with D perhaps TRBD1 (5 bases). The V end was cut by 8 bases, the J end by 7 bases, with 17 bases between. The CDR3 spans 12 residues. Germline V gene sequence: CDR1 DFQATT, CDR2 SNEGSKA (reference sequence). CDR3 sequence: CSWRGREAGYTF. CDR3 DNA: TGCAGTTGGCGGGGCAGGGAGGCTGGCTACACCTTC.

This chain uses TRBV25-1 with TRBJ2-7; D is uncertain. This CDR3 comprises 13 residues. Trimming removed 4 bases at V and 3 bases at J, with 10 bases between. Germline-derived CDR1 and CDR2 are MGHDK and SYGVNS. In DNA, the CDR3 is TGTGCCAGCAGTGTCCGGGCCCTCTACGAGCAGTACTTC. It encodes CASSVRALYEQYF.

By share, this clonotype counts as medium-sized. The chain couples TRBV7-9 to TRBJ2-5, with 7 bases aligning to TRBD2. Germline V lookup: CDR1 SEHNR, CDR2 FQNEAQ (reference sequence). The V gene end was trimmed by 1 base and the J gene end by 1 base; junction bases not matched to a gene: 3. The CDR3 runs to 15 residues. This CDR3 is CASSLGPSGQETQYF. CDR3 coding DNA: TGTGCCAGCAGCTTAGGTCCTAGCGGCCAAGAGACCCAGTACTTC. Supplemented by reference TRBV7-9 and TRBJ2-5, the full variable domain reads DTGVSQNPRHKITKRGQNVTFRCDPISEHNRLYWYRQTLGQGPEFLTYFQNEAQLEKSRLLSDRFSAERPKGSFSTLEIQRTEQGDSAMYLCASSLGPSGQETQYFGPGTRLLVL.

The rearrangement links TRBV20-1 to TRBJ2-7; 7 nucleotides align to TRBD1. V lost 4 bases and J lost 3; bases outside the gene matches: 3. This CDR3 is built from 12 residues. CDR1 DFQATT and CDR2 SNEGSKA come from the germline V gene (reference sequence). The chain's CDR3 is CSANRDSYEQYF. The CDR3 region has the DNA TGCAGTGCTAACCGGGACAGCTACGAGCAGTACTTC.

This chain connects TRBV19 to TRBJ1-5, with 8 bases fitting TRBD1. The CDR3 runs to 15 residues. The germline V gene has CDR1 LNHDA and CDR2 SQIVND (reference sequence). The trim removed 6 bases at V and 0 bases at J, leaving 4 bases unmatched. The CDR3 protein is CASRGQVNSNQPQHF. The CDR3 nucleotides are TGTGCCAGTAGGGGACAGGTTAATAGCAATCAGCCCCAGCATTTT. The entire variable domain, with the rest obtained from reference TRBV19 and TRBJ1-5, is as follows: DGGITQSPKYLFRKEGQNVTLSCEQNLNHDAMYWYRQDPGQGLRLIYYSQIVNDFQKGDIAEGYSVSREKKESFPLTVTSAQKNPTAFYLCASRGQVNSNQPQHFGDGTRLSIL.

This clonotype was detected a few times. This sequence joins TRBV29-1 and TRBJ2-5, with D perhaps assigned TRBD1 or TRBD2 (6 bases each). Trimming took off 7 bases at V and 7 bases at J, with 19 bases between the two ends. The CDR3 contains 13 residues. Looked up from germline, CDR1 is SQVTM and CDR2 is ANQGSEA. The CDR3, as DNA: TGCAGCGCCCGGGACACGGGAGTAAGGACCCAGTACTTC. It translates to CSARDTGVRTQYF.

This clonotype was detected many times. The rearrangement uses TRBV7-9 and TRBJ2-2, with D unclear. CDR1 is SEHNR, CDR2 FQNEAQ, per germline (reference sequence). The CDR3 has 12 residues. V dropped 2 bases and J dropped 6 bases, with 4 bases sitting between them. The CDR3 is CASSLPAGELFF. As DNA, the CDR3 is TGTGCCAGCAGCTTACCCGCCGGGGAGCTGTTTTTT.

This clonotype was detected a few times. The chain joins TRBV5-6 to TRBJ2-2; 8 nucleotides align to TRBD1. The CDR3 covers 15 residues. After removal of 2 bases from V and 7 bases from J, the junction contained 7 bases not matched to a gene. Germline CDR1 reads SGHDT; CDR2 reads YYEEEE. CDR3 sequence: CASSFGRGLIGELFF. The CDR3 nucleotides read TGTGCCAGCAGCTTCGGCAGGGGGCTGATCGGGGAGCTGTTTTTT.

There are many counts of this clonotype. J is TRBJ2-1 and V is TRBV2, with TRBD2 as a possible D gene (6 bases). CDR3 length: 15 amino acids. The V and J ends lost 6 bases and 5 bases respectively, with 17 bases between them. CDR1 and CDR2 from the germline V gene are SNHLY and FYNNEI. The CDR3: CASRPLPGRNNEQFF. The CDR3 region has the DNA TGTGCCAGCAGACCGCTCCCCGGGAGAAACAATGAGCAGTTCTTC.

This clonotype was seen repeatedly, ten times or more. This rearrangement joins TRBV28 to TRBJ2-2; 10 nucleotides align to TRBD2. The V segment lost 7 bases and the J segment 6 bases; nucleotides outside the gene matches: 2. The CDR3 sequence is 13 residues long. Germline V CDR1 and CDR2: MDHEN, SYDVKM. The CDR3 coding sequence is TGTGCCAGCATAGCGGGAGGCCCCGGGGAGCTGTTTTTT. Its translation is CASIAGGPGELFF.

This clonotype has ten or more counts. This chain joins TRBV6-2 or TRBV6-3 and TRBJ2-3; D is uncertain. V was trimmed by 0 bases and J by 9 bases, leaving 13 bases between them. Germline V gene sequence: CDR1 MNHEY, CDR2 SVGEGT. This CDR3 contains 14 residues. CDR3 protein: CASSYSNVAITQYF. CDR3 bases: TGTGCCAGCAGTTACTCGAACGTGGCTATCACGCAGTATTTT.

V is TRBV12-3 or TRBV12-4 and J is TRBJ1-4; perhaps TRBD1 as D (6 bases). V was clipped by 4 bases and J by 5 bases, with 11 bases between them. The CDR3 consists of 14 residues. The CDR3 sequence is CASSSLDSNEKLFF. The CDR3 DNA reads TGTGCCAGCAGTTCTCTGGACAGCAATGAAAAACTGTTTTTT.

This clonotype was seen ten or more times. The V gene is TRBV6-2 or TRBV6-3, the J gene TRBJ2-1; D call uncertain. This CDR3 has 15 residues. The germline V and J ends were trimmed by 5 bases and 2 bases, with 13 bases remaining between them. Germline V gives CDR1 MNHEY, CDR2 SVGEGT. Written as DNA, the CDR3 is TGTGCCAGCAGTGAACAAGGGCCCCCCTACAATGAGCAGTTCTTC. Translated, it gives CASSEQGPPYNEQFF.

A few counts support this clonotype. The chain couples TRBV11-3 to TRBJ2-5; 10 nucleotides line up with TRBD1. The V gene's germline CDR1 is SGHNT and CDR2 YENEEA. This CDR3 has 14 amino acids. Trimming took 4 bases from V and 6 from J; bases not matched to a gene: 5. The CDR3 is CASSSRDRGQTQYF. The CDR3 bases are TGTGCCAGCAGCTCCCGGGACAGGGGACAGACCCAGTACTTC. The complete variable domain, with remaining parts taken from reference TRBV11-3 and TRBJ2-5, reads EAGVVQSPRYKIIEKKQPVAFWCNPISGHNTLYWYLQNLGQGPELLIRYENEEAVDDSQLPKDRFSAERLKGVDSTLKIQPAELGDSAVYLCASSSRDRGQTQYFGPGTRLLVL.

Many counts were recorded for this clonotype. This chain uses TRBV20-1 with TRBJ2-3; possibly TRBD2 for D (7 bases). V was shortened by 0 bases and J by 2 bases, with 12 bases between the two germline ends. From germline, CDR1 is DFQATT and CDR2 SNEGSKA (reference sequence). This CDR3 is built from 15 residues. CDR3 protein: CSARDPRGATDTQYF. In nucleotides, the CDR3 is TGCAGTGCTAGAGATCCCCGGGGGGCCACAGATACGCAGTATTTT.

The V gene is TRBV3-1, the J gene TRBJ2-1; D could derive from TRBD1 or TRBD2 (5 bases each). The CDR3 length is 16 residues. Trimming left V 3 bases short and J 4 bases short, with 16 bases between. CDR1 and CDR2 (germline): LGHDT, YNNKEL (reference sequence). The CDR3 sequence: CASSHYFGTDYNEQFF. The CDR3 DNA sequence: TGTGCCAGCAGCCATTATTTCGGGACGGATTACAATGAGCAGTTCTTC.

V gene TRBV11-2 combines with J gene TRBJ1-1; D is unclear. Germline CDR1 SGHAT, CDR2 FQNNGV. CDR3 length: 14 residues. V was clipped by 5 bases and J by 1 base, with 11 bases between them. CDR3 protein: CASSLRWGNTEAFF. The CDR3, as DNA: TGTGCCAGCAGCCTAAGGTGGGGGAACACTGAAGCTTTCTTT.

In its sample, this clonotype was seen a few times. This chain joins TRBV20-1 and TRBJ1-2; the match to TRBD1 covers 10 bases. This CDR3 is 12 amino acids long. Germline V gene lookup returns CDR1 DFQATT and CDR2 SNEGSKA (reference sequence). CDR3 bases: TGCAGCCGGGGGACAGGGGCCTATGGCTACACCTTC. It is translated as CSRGTGAYGYTF.

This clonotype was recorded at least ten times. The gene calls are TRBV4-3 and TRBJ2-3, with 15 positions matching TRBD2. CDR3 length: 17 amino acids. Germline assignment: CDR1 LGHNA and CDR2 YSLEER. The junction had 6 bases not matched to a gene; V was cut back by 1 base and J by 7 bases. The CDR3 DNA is TGCGCCAGCAGCCAAGCTGGGACTAGCGGGAGGTTGTATACGCAGTATTTT. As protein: CASSQAGTSGRLYTQYF.

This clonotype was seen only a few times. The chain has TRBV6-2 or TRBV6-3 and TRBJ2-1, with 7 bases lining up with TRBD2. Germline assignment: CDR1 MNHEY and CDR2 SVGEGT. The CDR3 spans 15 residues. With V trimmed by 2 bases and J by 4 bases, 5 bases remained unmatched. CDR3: CASSYRGEGYNEQFF. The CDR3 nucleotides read TGTGCCAGCAGTTACCGCGGGGAGGGGTACAATGAGCAGTTCTTC.

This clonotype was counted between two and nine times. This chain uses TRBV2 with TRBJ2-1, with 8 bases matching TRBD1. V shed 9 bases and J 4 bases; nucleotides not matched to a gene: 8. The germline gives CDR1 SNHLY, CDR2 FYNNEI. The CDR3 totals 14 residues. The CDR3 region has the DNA TGTGCCAGTACGAGACAGGGGCTTTACAATGAGCAGTTCTTC. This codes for CASTRQGLYNEQFF.

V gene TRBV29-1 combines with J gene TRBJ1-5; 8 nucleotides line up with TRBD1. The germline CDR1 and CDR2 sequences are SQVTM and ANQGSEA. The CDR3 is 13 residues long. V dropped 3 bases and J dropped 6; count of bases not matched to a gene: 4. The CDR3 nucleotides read TGCAGCGTTGAGGGACAGGACGGTCAGCCCCAGCATTTT. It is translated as CSVEGQDGQPQHF.

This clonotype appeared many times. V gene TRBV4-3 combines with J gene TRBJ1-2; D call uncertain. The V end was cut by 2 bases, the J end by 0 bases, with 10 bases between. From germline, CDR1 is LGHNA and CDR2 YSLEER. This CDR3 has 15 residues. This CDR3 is CASSQNFAPNYGYTF. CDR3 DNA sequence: TGCGCCAGCAGCCAAAACTTCGCACCTAACTATGGCTACACCTTC.

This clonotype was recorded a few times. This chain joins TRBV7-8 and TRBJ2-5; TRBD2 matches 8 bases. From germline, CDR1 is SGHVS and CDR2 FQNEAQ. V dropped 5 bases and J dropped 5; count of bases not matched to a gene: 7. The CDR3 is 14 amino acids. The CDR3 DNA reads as TGTGCCAGCAGCCCCACGGGAGGGTGGGAGACCCAGTACTTC. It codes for CASSPTGGWETQYF.